Below are 2 T cell receptor beta chains sequenced from a single sample in a study of OX40 agonist ivuxolimab in advanced cancers. The library was obtained by the immunoSEQ multiplex PCR assay. Held by TCRdb, this immuneACCESS table contains in-frame sequences only and omits some clones. Under half of the omission traces to an unresolved V gene where checked; the cause of the rest is unknown. For this sample the table gives 55,000 to 75,000 clones, of which about 84% were detected only once. 8.2% of the sample lies in the top ten. The sequencing here drew on CD4+ or CD8+ T cells sorted from blood, taken in a trial of the OX40 agonist ivuxolimab. The receptors were gathered from an adult with an advanced solid tumor such as melanoma, head and neck, liver or kidney cancer.

This chain joins TRBV7-2 and TRBJ2-3, with 9 bases fitting TRBD1. J lost 4 bases, V lost 7 bases, and 9 bases had no gene match. The CDR3 has 15 residues. Germline lookup yields CDR1 SGHTA and CDR2 FQGNSA. The CDR3: CASKPPGQGSDTQYF. DNA of the CDR3: TGTGCCAGCAAGCCCCCTGGACAGGGGTCAGATACGCAGTATTTT.

The rearrangement links TRBV28 to TRBJ2-5, with a possible D match to TRBD2 (5 bases). Trimming stripped 4 bases from V and 1 base from J, with 10 bases between. Per germline, CDR1 MDHEN and CDR2 SYDVKM. The CDR3 totals 14 residues. CDR3 DNA sequence: TGTGCCAGCAGTTACGGCGGGCTCCAAGAGACCCAGTACTTC. Translation gives CASSYGGLQETQYF.